One sample yielded the 21 T cell receptor beta chains listed below, sequenced in a study of cytomegalovirus exposure and HLA in healthy donors. Primers for the PCR totalled 60 Vbeta and 13 Jbeta. Sequencing used immunoSEQ multiplex PCR; TCRdb keeps in-frame clones, though not all of them. The sample records 150,000 to 200,000 clones, roughly three quarters being singletons. The specimen was PBMCs. Receptor source: a woman between 45 and 60 years old in good health and CMV-seronegative.

This chain uses TRBV29-1 with TRBJ2-7, with 9 bases aligning to TRBD1. This CDR3 is built from 13 residues. The germline gives CDR1 SQVTM, CDR2 ANQGSEA. The trim removed 6 bases at V and 4 bases at J, leaving 7 bases unmatched. In DNA form, the CDR3 reads TGCAGCGTAACGACAGGGGGGGAATACGAGCAGTACTTC. It specifies CSVTTGGEYEQYF.

The chain employs TRBV4-3 and TRBJ1-3, with D possibly being TRBD1 (5 bases). The V end was cut by 0 bases, the J end by 0 bases, with 6 bases between. Looked up from germline, CDR1 is LGHNA and CDR2 is YSLEER. The CDR3 contains 15 residues. The CDR3 coding sequence is TGCGCCAGCAGCCAAGACAGGGTCTCTGGAAACACCATATATTTT. Protein product: CASSQDRVSGNTIYF.

A few counts support this clone. J is TRBJ1-1 and V is TRBV5-1, with 8 bases fitting TRBD1. V was clipped by 0 bases and J by 7 bases; unmatched bases: 5. The CDR3 is 14 amino acids. The germline V gene encodes CDR1 SGHRS and CDR2 YFSETQ. The CDR3 DNA reads TGCGCCAGCAGCTTGGGGGACAGGTCGGATGAAGCTTTCTTT. This encodes CASSLGDRSDEAFF. Looking up the rest from reference TRBV5-1 and TRBJ1-1 gives the full variable domain: KAGVTQTPRYLIKTRGQQVTLSCSPISGHRSVSWYQQTPGQGLQFLFEYFSETQRNKGNFPGRFSGRQFSNSRSEMNVSTLELGDSALYLCASSLGDRSDEAFFGQGTRLTVV.

The chain recombines TRBV19 with TRBJ1-2; D unresolved. V dropped 5 bases and J dropped 3 bases, with 10 bases sitting between them. The CDR3 consists of 13 residues. Germline V gives CDR1 LNHDA, CDR2 SQIVND (reference sequence). The CDR3, as DNA: TGTGCCAGTAGTGATGCAGGTCACTATGGCTACACCTTC. It encodes CASSDAGHYGYTF.

V is TRBV10-3 and J is TRBJ1-2; D possibly corresponds to TRBD1 (6 bases). Per germline, CDR1 ENHRY and CDR2 SYGVKD. The length of the CDR3 is 13 residues. Deletions cut 7 bases from V and 2 bases from J, with 11 bases between. The CDR3 sequence: CAITPRGNYGYTF. The CDR3 DNA follows: TGTGCCATCACCCCCAGGGGCAACTATGGCTACACCTTC.

The genes are TRBV12-2 and TRBJ1-6; the table names TRBD1, a call not compared with the DNA. TRBV12-2 has pseudogene status. The CDR3 is 14 amino acids. CDR3 sequence reads: CASRPGTDNSPLHF. The CDR3 coding sequence is TGTGCAAGTCGCCCCGGGACAGATAATTCACCCCTCCACTTT.

This clone has just a few counts. The rearrangement uses TRBV28 and TRBJ1-5; a possible D gene is TRBD1 (5 bases). Germline CDR1 MDHEN, CDR2 SYDVKM. The CDR3 has 15 amino acids. Trimming stripped 8 bases from V and 9 bases from J, with 23 bases between. The CDR3 bases are TGTGCCAGCCAATCCTTTCAGGGCCTCCAAGGGCCCCAGCATTTT. Its protein is CASQSFQGLQGPQHF.

This chain links TRBV19 with TRBJ2-7; 9 nucleotides line up with TRBD1. The V segment lost 3 bases and the J segment 6 bases; nucleotides outside the gene matches: 3. The CDR3 is 13 amino acids. Looked up from germline, CDR1 is LNHDA and CDR2 is SQIVND (reference sequence). Written as DNA, the CDR3 is TGTGCCAGTAGTATGACAGGGGGGCTCGAGCAGTACTTC. This gives the protein CASSMTGGLEQYF.

V is TRBV6-1 and J is TRBJ1-2; D is ambiguous. The ends were cut back, 6 bases at V and 3 bases at J, with 14 bases in the middle. Per germline, CDR1 MNHNS and CDR2 SASEGT. The CDR3 extends over 14 amino acids. CDR3 region: CASSPLGLDYGYTF. DNA of the CDR3: TGTGCCAGCAGCCCTCTAGGACTCGACTATGGCTACACCTTC.

This rearrangement joins TRBV27 to TRBJ2-1; possible D gene TRBD1, 6 bases. Between the trimmed V and J ends, which lost 5 bases and 11 bases, there was a span of 19 bases. In germline, CDR1 is MNHEY, CDR2 SMNVEV (reference sequence). This CDR3 has 14 amino acids. The CDR3 nucleotides are TGTGCCAGCAGTCTCACCCACAGGGCAGGACAGCAGTTCTTC. It codes for CASSLTHRAGQQFF.

This clone was counted once. J is TRBJ2-3 and V is TRBV14, with 7 bases aligning to TRBD1. The CDR3 contains 15 residues. V lost 4 bases, J lost 3 bases, and 7 bases stayed unmatched. Germline CDR1 reads SGHDN; CDR2 reads FVKESK. This chain's CDR3 is CASSLDRVSTDTQYF. The DNA of the CDR3 is TGTGCCAGCAGCCTCGACAGGGTTTCGACAGATACGCAGTATTTT.

The genes are TRBV7-9 and TRBJ1-1, with a weak D call TRBD1 (6 bases). Trimming removed 4 bases from V and 1 base from J, with 10 bases in between. This CDR3 is built from 14 residues. The germline gives CDR1 SEHNR, CDR2 FQNEAQ (reference sequence). The DNA for the CDR3 is TGTGCCAGCAGCTATGGGACAAGGAACACTGAAGCTTTCTTT. This translates into CASSYGTRNTEAFF.

The rearrangement links TRBV27 to TRBJ2-1; TRBD1 matches at 8 bases. The CDR3 runs 19 residues. The V and J ends lost 3 bases and 2 bases, in that order; junction bases with no gene match: 15. Germline lookup yields CDR1 MNHEY and CDR2 SMNVEV (reference sequence). The CDR3 protein is CASSFLGLARQGPYNEQFF. The CDR3 DNA follows: TGTGCCAGCAGTTTCCTGGGGTTGGCGAGACAGGGGCCCTACAATGAGCAGTTCTTC.

This clone was counted a few times. The CDR3 protein is CASAQRGGRSPLHF. CDR3 DNA sequence: TGTGCCAGCGCCCAGAGGGGGGGCCGTTCACCCCTCCACTTT. The chain recombines TRBV9 with TRBJ1-6, with TRBD1 as a possible D gene (6 bases). CDR1 SGDLS and CDR2 YYNGEE come from the germline V gene. The length of the CDR3 is 14 residues. V was shortened by 7 bases and J by 9 bases, with 17 bases between the two germline ends.

This chain connects TRBV20-1 to TRBJ2-3; no clear D. Germline-derived CDR1 and CDR2 are DFQATT and SNEGSKA (reference sequence). This CDR3 is built from 11 residues. Trimming stripped 1 base from V and 6 bases from J, with 5 bases between. The CDR3 bases are TGCAGTGCTAGAGCCGAGGATACGCAGTATTTT. Encoded protein: CSARAEDTQYF.

The J gene is TRBJ1-3, the V gene TRBV10-2, with D unresolved. The V end lost 2 bases, the J end lost 7 bases, and 6 bases lay between the germline ends. There are 12 residues in the CDR3. Germline-derived CDR1 and CDR2 are WSHSY and SAAADI. CDR3 in DNA: TGCGCCAGCAGTGAGGGAGTGAACACCATATATTTT. This sequence encodes CASSEGVNTIYF.

The CDR3 DNA follows: TGTGCCAGCAGTCGACAGGGGGCTGGAAACACCATATATTTT. This sequence encodes CASSRQGAGNTIYF. The V call is TRBV11-2, the J call TRBJ1-3, with 9 bases lining up with TRBD1. With V trimmed by 6 bases and J by 2 bases, 2 bases remained unmatched. Germline V gene data show CDR1 as SGHAT and CDR2 as FQNNGV. The CDR3 length is 14 residues.

This chain's CDR3 is CASSILAGGNTEAFF. The DNA of the CDR3 is TGTGCCAGCAGCATCCTCGCAGGGGGAAACACTGAAGCTTTCTTT. The chain links TRBV7-6 to TRBJ1-1; 7 nucleotides agree with TRBD1. The ends lost 5 bases at V and 2 bases at J; junction bases unmatched: 8. The CDR3 consists of 15 residues. Looked up from germline, CDR1 is SGHVS and CDR2 is FNYEAQ.

The rearrangement uses TRBV5-6 and TRBJ2-7, with a tentative D call TRBD2 (5 bases). Per germline, CDR1 SGHDT and CDR2 YYEEEE. Between the trimmed V and J ends, which lost 6 bases and 1 base, there was a span of 17 bases. This CDR3 spans 15 amino acids. CDR3 nucleotide sequence: TGTGCCAGCATTGTTCGGGGAATCGGGTCCTACGAGCAGTACTTC. Amino acid sequence: CASIVRGIGSYEQYF.

This sequence joins TRBV14 and TRBJ1-2; TRBD1 matches 7 bases. Germline lookup yields CDR1 SGHDN and CDR2 FVKESK. The CDR3 covers 16 residues. Trimming cost V 0 bases and J 0 bases; bases outside gene matches: 4. Here the CDR3 DNA reads TGTGCCAGCAGCCAAGAAGGGACAGTCTCTAACTATGGCTACACCTTC. Protein: CASSQEGTVSNYGYTF.

The chain uses TRBV29-1 and TRBJ1-1, with no clear D. The CDR3 is made up of 16 amino acids. CDR1 is SQVTM and CDR2 is ANQGSEA in the germline V gene. Trimming stripped 1 base from V and 7 bases from J, with 22 bases between. The CDR3 here is CSVEARPSGRPDEAFF. The DNA of the CDR3 is TGCAGCGTTGAAGCTCGCCCAAGTGGCAGGCCAGATGAAGCTTTCTTT.